Listed below are T cell receptor beta chains from one sample, sequenced in a study of shared clonotypes between healthy human individuals. Only in-frame clones appear in the TCRdb table, and some are missing; sequencing was by immunoSEQ multiplex PCR. There are some 2.1 million clones in the sample; 93% occur only once, and 1.5% to 2% lies in the top ten. Sequencing was performed on naive CD8+ T cells from PBMCs. These receptors were collected from a man aged 18 to 30 in good health. Some clones in this sample may be carry-over from other donors' samples. Each CDR3 is given with its conserved first and last residue. Each record gives: D gene, V gene, J gene, clone size, CDR3 DNA, CDR3 protein. A D gene is named only where the DNA matches it firmly. Not all rows give a size; the values are once, few, many and, for expanded clones, a class.

D gene: TRBD2
V gene: TRBV5-4
J gene: TRBJ2-1
clone size: NA
CDR3 DNA: TGTGCCAGCAGCTTGAAGGCTCGGCTAGCGGGAGTGGGTGAGCAGTTCTTC
CDR3 protein: CASSLKARLAGVGEQFF

D gene: NA
V gene: TRBV19
J gene: TRBJ2-5
clone size: NA
CDR3 DNA: TGTGCCAGTAGTATACAAGAGACCCAGTACTTC
CDR3 protein: CASSIQETQYF

D gene: NA
V gene: TRBV7-9
J gene: TRBJ1-1
clone size: NA
CDR3 DNA: TGTGCCAGCAGCTTCGGCGTGGAAGCTTTCTTT
CDR3 protein: CASSFGVEAFF

D gene: NA
V gene: TRBV29-1
J gene: TRBJ2-7
clone size: NA
CDR3 DNA: TGCAGCGTCGTAACGCCCTCCCCCTACGAGCAGTACTTC
CDR3 protein: CSVVTPSPYEQYF

D gene: NA
V gene: TRBV19
J gene: TRBJ2-3
clone size: NA
CDR3 DNA: TGTGCCAGTAGTATAGGTTCCTTCGATACGCAGTATTTT
CDR3 protein: CASSIGSFDTQYF

D gene: NA
V gene: TRBV30
J gene: TRBJ2-2
clone size: NA
CDR3 DNA: TGTGCCTTAGGCTCCGAGGCCGGGGAGCTGTTTTTT
CDR3 protein: CALGSEAGELFF

D gene: NA
V gene: TRBV18
J gene: TRBJ1-4
clone size: once
CDR3 DNA: TGTGCCAGCTCACCATCCCGAGATCAGGGAACTAATGAAAAACTGTTTTTT
CDR3 protein: CASSPSRDQGTNEKLFF

D gene: NA
V gene: TRBV10-3
J gene: TRBJ1-2
clone size: NA
CDR3 DNA: TGTGCCATCAGTGAGGGGATGGAGGACCCAGTTGTCCTTTATGGCTACACCTTC
CDR3 protein: CAISEGMEDPVVLYGYTF

D gene: TRBD1
V gene: TRBV29-1
J gene: TRBJ2-3
clone size: NA
CDR3 DNA: TGCAGCGCTGAGACAGGGAAAACAGATACGCAGTATTTT
CDR3 protein: CSAETGKTDTQYF

D gene: NA
V gene: TRBV4-3
J gene: TRBJ2-3
clone size: NA
CDR3 DNA: TGCGCCAGCAGCCAAGATGGGTACACAGATACGCAGTATTTT
CDR3 protein: CASSQDGYTDTQYF

D gene: NA
V gene: TRBV7-9
J gene: TRBJ2-7
clone size: NA
CDR3 DNA: TGTGCCAGCAGCTTGGACAACTTCGAGCAGTACTTC
CDR3 protein: CASSLDNFEQYF

D gene: NA
V gene: TRBV11-2
J gene: TRBJ2-5
clone size: NA
CDR3 DNA: TGTGCCAGCAGCTCCAACCTTAGGGATCGAGAGACCCAGTACTTC
CDR3 protein: CASSSNLRDRETQYF

D gene: TRBD2
V gene: TRBV2
J gene: TRBJ2-7
clone size: NA
CDR3 DNA: TGTGCCAGCAGTGCCGCGGCATCTAGCGGGAGCTACGAGCAGTACTTC
CDR3 protein: CASSAAASSGSYEQYF

D gene: TRBD1
V gene: TRBV5-1
J gene: TRBJ2-7
clone size: NA
CDR3 DNA: TGCGCCAGCAGCACCGGGACAGGGGCGTACGAGCAGTACTTC
CDR3 protein: CASSTGTGAYEQYF

D gene: NA
V gene: TRBV27
J gene: TRBJ1-1
clone size: NA
CDR3 DNA: TGTGCCAGCACCCTCCGGGGGCAGGGGCTAGGTGAAGCTTTCTTT
CDR3 protein: CASTLRGQGLGEAFF

D gene: NA
V gene: TRBV4-2
J gene: TRBJ2-1
clone size: once
CDR3 DNA: TGTGCCAGCAGCCCACCGGTCGGCTCCTACAATGAGCAGTTCTTC
CDR3 protein: CASSPPVGSYNEQFF

D gene: NA
V gene: TRBV2
J gene: TRBJ2-7
clone size: NA
CDR3 DNA: TGTGCCAGCAGCAGGAACCGGGCCCCACTCTACGAGCAGTACTTC
CDR3 protein: CASSRNRAPLYEQYF

D gene: TRBD1
V gene: TRBV9
J gene: TRBJ1-4
clone size: NA
CDR3 DNA: TGTGCCAGCAGCCCCATCAACGACAGGGACCAAGAAAAACTGTTTTTT
CDR3 protein: CASSPINDRDQEKLFF

D gene: NA
V gene: TRBV4-3
J gene: TRBJ2-5
clone size: NA
CDR3 DNA: TGCGCCAGCAGCCAAGGCACGGTGGGAAATCGTGAGACCCAGTACTTC
CDR3 protein: CASSQGTVGNRETQYF

D gene: NA
V gene: TRBV5-5
J gene: TRBJ2-7
clone size: NA
CDR3 DNA: TGTGCCAGCAGCTTGGCTCTGAAGGGTCTGGGGTCCGAGCAGTACTTC
CDR3 protein: CASSLALKGLGSEQYF

D gene: NA
V gene: TRBV6-5
J gene: TRBJ1-1
clone size: NA
CDR3 DNA: TGTGCCAGCAGTTACTCGGACGCGAACACTGAAGCTTTCTTT
CDR3 protein: CASSYSDANTEAFF

D gene: NA
V gene: TRBV6-5
J gene: TRBJ1-1
clone size: NA
CDR3 DNA: TGTGCCAGCAGCCCCTGGGGCACTGAAGCTTTCTTT
CDR3 protein: CASSPWGTEAFF

D gene: TRBD1
V gene: TRBV7-9
J gene: TRBJ1-2
clone size: once
CDR3 DNA: TGTGCCAGCACCACAACCCAGACAGGGATGGGGGGCTACACCTTC
CDR3 protein: CASTTTQTGMGGYTF

D gene: TRBD1
V gene: TRBV28
J gene: TRBJ1-2
clone size: NA
CDR3 DNA: TGTGCCAGCGGGCTAACACCGGGACAGGGGGCCCGGGGCTACACCTTC
CDR3 protein: CASGLTPGQGARGYTF

D gene: NA
V gene: TRBV7-6
J gene: TRBJ2-5
clone size: NA
CDR3 DNA: TGTGCCAGCAGCTTTCGGGGAGAGACCCAGTACTTC
CDR3 protein: CASSFRGETQYF

D gene: NA
V gene: TRBV7-9
J gene: TRBJ1-1
clone size: once
CDR3 DNA: TGTGCCAGCACTTACGGCAGGGGAGCTGGATCGAACACTGAAGCTTTCTTT
CDR3 protein: CASTYGRGAGSNTEAFF

D gene: NA
V gene: TRBV4-1
J gene: TRBJ2-7
clone size: NA
CDR3 DNA: TGCGCCAGCAGCCACCGGGCCTTGGGGGACGAGCAGTACTTC
CDR3 protein: CASSHRALGDEQYF

D gene: NA
V gene: TRBV19
J gene: TRBJ1-1
clone size: NA
CDR3 DNA: TGTGCCAGTACCTATAGATTTGGGGGCACTGAAGCTTTCTTT
CDR3 protein: CASTYRFGGTEAFF

D gene: TRBD2
V gene: TRBV4-1
J gene: TRBJ2-2
clone size: NA
CDR3 DNA: TGCGCCAGCAGCCTAAGGGTGGGCGGGAGTAGTTCCGGGGAGCTGTTTTTT
CDR3 protein: CASSLRVGGSSSGELFF

D gene: NA
V gene: TRBV28
J gene: TRBJ1-1
clone size: once
CDR3 DNA: TGTGCCAGCAGGGAGAACACTGAAGCTTTCTTT
CDR3 protein: CASRENTEAFF

D gene: NA
V gene: TRBV5-4
J gene: TRBJ2-1
clone size: NA
CDR3 DNA: TGTGCCAGCAGCTTCCGGGCCGGGACTTTTTACAATGAGCAGTTCTTC
CDR3 protein: CASSFRAGTFYNEQFF

D gene: TRBD2
V gene: TRBV7-6
J gene: TRBJ2-1
clone size: NA
CDR3 DNA: TGTGCCAGCAGCTGTTCTTTTAGGGCCAGCGGGAGCTCCTACAATGAGCAGTTCTTC
CDR3 protein: CASSCSFRASGSSYNEQFF

D gene: NA
V gene: TRBV19
J gene: TRBJ2-5
clone size: NA
CDR3 DNA: TGTGCCAGTAGTATAGATCACAGGAATCGTGACCAAGAGACCCAGTACTTC
CDR3 protein: CASSIDHRNRDQETQYF

D gene: TRBD2
V gene: TRBV9
J gene: TRBJ2-5
clone size: NA
CDR3 DNA: TGTGCCAGCAGCGTGGGAGGGGCTGAGACCCAGTACTTC
CDR3 protein: CASSVGGAETQYF

D gene: NA
V gene: TRBV11-3
J gene: TRBJ2-7
clone size: NA
CDR3 DNA: TGTGCCAGCAGCCCCTCCCCGGGCGAGCAGTACTTC
CDR3 protein: CASSPSPGEQYF

D gene: NA
V gene: TRBV10-3
J gene: TRBJ2-7
clone size: NA
CDR3 DNA: TGTGCCATCAGTGATCCGGGAGCGAGAACATACGAGCAGTACTTC
CDR3 protein: CAISDPGARTYEQYF

D gene: NA
V gene: TRBV5-1
J gene: TRBJ1-3
clone size: NA
CDR3 DNA: TGCGCCAGCAGCCCGACACCAGGTACGGGAAACACCATATATTTT
CDR3 protein: CASSPTPGTGNTIYF

D gene: TRBD1
V gene: TRBV2
J gene: TRBJ2-2
clone size: NA
CDR3 DNA: TGTGCCAGCAGGGACAGGTTTAACACCGGGGAGCTGTTTTTT
CDR3 protein: CASRDRFNTGELFF

D gene: TRBD2
V gene: TRBV7-9
J gene: TRBJ2-4
clone size: NA
CDR3 DNA: TGTGCCAGCAGCCCCGTACTAGCGGGAAAGGAGAACATTCAGTACTTC
CDR3 protein: CASSPVLAGKENIQYF

D gene: NA
V gene: TRBV28
J gene: TRBJ1-5
clone size: once
CDR3 DNA: TGTGCCAGCAGTTTTGAGGGATTTCAGCCCCGGCATTTT
CDR3 protein: CASSFEGFQPRHF

D gene: NA
V gene: TRBV6-1
J gene: TRBJ2-4
clone size: NA
CDR3 DNA: TGTGCCAGCAGTGAACGGAACGAAAACATTCAGTACTTC
CDR3 protein: CASSERNENIQYF